This T cell receptor (beta chain) was captured by sequencing in a study of T cell repertoires in cytomegalovirus infection. CDR1 SGDLS and CDR2 YYNGEE come from the germline V gene. V was clipped by 4 bases and J by 3 bases; unmatched bases: 6. CDR3 size: 16 residues. TCRdb reprocessed the reads via MiXCR and lists one record per CDR3 protein. The data contain a few hundred thousand distinct CDR3 sequences, 26% of them singletons. The clonotype was recovered from a human donor in good health (CMV status not recorded). Some clones in this sample may be carry-over from other donors' samples. The rearrangement links TRBV9 to TRBJ2-7, with 14 bases aligning to TRBD2. Material: PBMCs. CDR3 DNA sequence: TGTGCCAGCAGCATATCGGGACTAGCGGGAGTCTACGAGCAGTACTTC. Amino acids: CASSISGLAGVYEQYF.